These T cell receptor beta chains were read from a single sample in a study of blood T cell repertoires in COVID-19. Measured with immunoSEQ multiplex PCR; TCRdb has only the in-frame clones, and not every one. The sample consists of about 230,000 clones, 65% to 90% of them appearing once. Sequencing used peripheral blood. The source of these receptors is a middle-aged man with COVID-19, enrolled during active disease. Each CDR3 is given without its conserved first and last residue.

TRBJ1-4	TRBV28	ASSLIGGGGKLF
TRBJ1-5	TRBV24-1	ATSDPKGGNQPQH
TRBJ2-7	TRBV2	ASSEGQLVTYEQY
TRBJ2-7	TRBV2	ASSVLRQVNYEQY
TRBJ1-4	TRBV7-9	ASSTGQGGEKLF
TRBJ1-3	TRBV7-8	ASSLVGGSGNTIY
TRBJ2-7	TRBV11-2	ASSSRDREAYEQY
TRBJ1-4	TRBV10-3	AISDGQATNEKLF
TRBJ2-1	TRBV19	ASRQGNEQF
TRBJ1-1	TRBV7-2	ASSSPPAEAF
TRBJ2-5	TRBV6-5	ASTRAGAVGETQY
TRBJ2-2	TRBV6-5	ASRPSGGANGELF
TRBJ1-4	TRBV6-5	ASSLQGGASEKLF
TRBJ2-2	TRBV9	ASSVLAGGPGELF
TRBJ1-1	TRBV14	ASSHRGGLNTEAF
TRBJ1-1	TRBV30	AWSVRGGVNTEAF
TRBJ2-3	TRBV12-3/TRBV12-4	ASSLWASDTQY
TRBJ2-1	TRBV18	ASSPPAGNEQF
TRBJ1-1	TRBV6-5	ASRLIGGITEAF
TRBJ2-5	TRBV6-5	ASRLGLKGETQY
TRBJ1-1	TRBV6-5	ASSYLTGTGRTEAF
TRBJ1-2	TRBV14	ASSYQGNNYGYT